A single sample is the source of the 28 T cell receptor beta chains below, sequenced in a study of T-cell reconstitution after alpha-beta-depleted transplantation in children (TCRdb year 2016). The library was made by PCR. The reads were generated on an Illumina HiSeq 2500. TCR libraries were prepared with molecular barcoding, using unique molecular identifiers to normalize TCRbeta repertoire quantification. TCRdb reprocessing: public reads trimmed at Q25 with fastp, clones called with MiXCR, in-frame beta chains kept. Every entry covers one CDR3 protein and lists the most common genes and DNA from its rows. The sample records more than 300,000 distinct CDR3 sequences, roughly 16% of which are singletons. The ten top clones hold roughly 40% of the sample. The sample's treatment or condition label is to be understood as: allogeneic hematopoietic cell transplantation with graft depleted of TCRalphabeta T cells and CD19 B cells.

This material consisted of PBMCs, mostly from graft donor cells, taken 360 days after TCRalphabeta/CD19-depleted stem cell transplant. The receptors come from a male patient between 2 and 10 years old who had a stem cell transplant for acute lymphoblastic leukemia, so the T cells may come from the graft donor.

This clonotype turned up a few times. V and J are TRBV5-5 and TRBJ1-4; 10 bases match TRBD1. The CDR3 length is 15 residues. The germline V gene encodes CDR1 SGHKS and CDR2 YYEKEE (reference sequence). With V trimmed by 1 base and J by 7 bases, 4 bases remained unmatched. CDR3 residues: CASSLSGDRGEKLFF. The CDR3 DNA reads TGTGCCAGCAGCTTGTCGGGGGACAGGGGTGAAAAACTGTTTTTT.

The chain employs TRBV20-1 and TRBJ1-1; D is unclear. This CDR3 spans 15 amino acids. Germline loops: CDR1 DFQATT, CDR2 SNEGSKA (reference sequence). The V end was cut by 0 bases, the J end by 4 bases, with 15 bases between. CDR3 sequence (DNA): TGCAGTGCTAGAGATGTTCGGCCCCTCCTCACTGAAGCTTTCTTT. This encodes CSARDVRPLLTEAFF.

The DNA of the CDR3 is TGTGCCAGCACCGAACGAGGACAGGGGACCTACAATGAGCAGTTCTTC. Translating it yields CASTERGQGTYNEQFF. The chain links TRBV2 to TRBJ2-1, with 9 bases aligning to TRBD1. J gave up 2 bases and V 7 bases, and 9 bases lay outside the gene matches. Per the germline V gene, CDR1 is SNHLY and CDR2 is FYNNEI. The CDR3 runs 16 residues. The entire variable domain, with the rest obtained from reference TRBV2 and TRBJ2-1, is as follows: EPEVTQTPSHQVTQMGQEVILRCVPISNHLYFYWYRQILGQKVEFLVSFYNNEISEKSEIFDDQFSVERPDGSNFTLKIRSTKLEDSAMYFCASTERGQGTYNEQFFGPGTRLTVL.

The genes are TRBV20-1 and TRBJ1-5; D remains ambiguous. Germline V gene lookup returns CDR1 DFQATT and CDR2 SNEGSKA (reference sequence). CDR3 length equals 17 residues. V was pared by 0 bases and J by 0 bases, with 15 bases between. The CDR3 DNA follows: TGCAGTGCTAGAGATCTTCCCGGGTGGGGTAGCAATCAGCCCCAGCATTTT. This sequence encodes CSARDLPGWGSNQPQHF.

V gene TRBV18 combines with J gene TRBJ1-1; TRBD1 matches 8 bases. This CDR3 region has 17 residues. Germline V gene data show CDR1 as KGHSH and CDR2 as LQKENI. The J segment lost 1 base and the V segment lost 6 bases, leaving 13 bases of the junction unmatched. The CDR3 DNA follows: TGTGCCAGCTCCCCCCGGAGTCCGGGACAGGCGAACACTGAAGCTTTCTTT. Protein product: CASSPRSPGQANTEAFF.

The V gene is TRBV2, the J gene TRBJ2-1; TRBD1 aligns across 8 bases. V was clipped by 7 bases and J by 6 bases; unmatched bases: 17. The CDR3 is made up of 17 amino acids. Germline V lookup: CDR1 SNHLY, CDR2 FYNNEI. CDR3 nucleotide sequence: TGTGCCAGCATAACCCACCCCCTTCAGGGGGCGGTCAATGAGCAGTTCTTC. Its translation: CASITHPLQGAVNEQFF.

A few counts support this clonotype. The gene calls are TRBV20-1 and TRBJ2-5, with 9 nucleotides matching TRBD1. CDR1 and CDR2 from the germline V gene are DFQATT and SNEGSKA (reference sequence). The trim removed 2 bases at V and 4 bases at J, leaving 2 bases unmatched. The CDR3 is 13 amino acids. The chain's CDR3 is CSARPDRGETQYF. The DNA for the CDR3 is TGCAGTGCTAGACCGGACAGGGGAGAGACCCAGTACTTC.

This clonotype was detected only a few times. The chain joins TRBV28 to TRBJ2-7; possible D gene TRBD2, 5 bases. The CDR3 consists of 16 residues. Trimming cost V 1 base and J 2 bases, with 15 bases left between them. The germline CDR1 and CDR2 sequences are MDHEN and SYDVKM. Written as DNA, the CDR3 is TGTGCCAGCAGTTTATCCTTGAGGGCAATTCCCTACGAGCAGTACTTC. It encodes CASSLSLRAIPYEQYF.

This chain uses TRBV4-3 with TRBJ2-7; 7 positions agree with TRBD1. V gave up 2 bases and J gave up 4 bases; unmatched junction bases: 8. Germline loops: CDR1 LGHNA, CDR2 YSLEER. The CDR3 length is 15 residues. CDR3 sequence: CASSQNTQGPYEQYF. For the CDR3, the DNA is TGCGCCAGCAGCCAAAACACACAGGGGCCTTACGAGCAGTACTTC.

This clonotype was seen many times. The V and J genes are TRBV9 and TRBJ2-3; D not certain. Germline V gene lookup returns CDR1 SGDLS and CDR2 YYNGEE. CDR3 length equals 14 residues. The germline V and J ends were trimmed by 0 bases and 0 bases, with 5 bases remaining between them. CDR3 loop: CASSVAGSTDTQYF. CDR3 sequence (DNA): TGTGCCAGCAGCGTAGCCGGAAGCACAGATACGCAGTATTTT.

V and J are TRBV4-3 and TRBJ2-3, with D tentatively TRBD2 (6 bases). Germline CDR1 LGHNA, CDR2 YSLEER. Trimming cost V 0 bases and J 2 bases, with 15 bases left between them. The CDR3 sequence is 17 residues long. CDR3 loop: CASSQESASETTDTQYF. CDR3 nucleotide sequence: TGCGCCAGCAGCCAAGAGTCGGCTAGCGAGACCACAGATACGCAGTATTTT.

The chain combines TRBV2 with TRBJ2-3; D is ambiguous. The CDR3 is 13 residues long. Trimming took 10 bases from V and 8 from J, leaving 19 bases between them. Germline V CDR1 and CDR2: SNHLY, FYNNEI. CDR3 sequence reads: CATAGDTFGTQYF. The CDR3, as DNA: TGTGCCACAGCCGGAGACACTTTTGGTACGCAGTATTTT.

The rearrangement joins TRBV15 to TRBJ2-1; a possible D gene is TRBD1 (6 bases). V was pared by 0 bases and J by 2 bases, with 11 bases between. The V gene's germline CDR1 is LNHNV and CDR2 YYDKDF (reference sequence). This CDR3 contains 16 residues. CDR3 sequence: CATSRDQGGTYNEQFF. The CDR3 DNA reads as TGTGCCACCAGCAGAGATCAAGGGGGAACCTACAATGAGCAGTTCTTC.

The CDR3: CASSLMLVTADTQYF. CDR3 coding DNA: TGTGCCAGCAGCTTAATGCTTGTCACGGCGGATACGCAGTATTTT. The J gene is TRBJ2-3, the V gene TRBV7-9; D gene unclear. Germline V gene sequence: CDR1 SEHNR, CDR2 FQNEAQ (reference sequence). The CDR3 loop spans 15 amino acids. Deletions cut 2 bases from V and 6 bases from J, with 15 bases between.

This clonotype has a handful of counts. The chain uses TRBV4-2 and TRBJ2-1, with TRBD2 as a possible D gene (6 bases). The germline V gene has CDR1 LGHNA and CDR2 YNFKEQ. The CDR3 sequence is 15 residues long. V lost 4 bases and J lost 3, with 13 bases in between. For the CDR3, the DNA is TGTGCCAGCAGCCTCCGGGACTCGGACTACAATGAGCAGTTCTTC. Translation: CASSLRDSDYNEQFF.

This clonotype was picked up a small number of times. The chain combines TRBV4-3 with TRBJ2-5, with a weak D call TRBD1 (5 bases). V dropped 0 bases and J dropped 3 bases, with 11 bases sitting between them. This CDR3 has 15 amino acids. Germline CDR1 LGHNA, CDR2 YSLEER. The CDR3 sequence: CASSQERSREETQYF. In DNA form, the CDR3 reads TGCGCCAGCAGCCAAGAGAGGAGCAGGGAAGAGACCCAGTACTTC.

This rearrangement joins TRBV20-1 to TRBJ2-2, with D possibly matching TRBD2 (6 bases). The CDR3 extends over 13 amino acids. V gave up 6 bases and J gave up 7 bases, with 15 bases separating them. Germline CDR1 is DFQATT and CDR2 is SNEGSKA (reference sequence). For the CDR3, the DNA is TGCAGTGCAAGTGGGACTTCCGGCGGGGAGCTGTTTTTT. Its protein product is CSASGTSGGELFF.

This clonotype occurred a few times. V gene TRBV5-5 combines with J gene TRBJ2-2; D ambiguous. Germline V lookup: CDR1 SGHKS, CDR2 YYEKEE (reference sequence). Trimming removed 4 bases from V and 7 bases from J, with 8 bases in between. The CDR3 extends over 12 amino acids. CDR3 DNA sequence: TGTGCCAGCAGCCTGGCGGTCGGGGAGCTGTTTTTT. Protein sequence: CASSLAVGELFF. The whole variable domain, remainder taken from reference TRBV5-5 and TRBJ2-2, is DAGVTQSPTHLIKTRGQQVTLRCSPISGHKSVSWYQQVLGQGPQFIFQYYEKEERGRGNFPDRFSARQFPNYSSELNVNALLLGDSALYLCASSLAVGELFFGEGSRLTVL.

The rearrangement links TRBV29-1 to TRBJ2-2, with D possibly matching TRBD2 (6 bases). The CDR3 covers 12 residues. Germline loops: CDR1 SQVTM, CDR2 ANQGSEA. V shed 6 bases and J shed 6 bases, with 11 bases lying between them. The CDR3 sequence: CSVPGGSGELFF. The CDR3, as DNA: TGCAGCGTCCCCGGAGGGTCCGGGGAGCTGTTTTTT.

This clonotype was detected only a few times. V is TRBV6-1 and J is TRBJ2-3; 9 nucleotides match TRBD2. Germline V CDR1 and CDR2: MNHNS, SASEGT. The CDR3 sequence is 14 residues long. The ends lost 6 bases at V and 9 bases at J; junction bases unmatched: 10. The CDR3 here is CASSLTSSGATQYF. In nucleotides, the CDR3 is TGTGCCAGCAGCCTGACCTCTAGCGGGGCGACGCAGTATTTT.

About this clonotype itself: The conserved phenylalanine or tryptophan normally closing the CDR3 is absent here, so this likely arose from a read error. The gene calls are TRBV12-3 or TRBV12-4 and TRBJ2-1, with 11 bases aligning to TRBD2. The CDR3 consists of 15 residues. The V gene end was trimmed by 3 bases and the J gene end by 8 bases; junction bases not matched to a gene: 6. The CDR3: CASSLRTSGSDEQFV. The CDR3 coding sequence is TGTGCCAGCAGTTTGCGGACTAGCGGGTCGGATGAGCAGTTCGTC.

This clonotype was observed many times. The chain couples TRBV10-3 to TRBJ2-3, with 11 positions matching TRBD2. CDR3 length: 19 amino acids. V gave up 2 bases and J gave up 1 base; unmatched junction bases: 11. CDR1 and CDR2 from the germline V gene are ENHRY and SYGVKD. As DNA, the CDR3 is TGTGCCATCAGTGAGCAAACTAGCGGGAGCCCCGTCGGCACAGATACGCAGTATTTT. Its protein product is CAISEQTSGSPVGTDTQYF.

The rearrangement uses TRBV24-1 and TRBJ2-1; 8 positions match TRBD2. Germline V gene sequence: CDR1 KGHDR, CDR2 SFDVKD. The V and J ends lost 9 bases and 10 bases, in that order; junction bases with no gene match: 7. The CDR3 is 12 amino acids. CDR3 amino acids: CATSGTRGEQFF. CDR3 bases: TGTGCCACCTCCGGGACTAGGGGCGAGCAGTTCTTC.

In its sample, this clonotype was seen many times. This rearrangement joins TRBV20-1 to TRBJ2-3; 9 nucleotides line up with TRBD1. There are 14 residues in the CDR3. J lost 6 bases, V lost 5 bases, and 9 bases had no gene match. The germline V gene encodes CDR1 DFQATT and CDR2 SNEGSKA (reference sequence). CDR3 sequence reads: CSAPGTGWLDTQYF. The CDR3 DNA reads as TGCAGTGCTCCCGGGACAGGGTGGTTGGATACGCAGTATTTT.

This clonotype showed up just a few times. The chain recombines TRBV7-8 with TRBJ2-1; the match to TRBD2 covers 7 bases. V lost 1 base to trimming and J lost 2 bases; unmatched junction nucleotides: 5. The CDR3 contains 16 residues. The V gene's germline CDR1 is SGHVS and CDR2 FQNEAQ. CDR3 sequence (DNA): TGTGCCAGCAGCTTAGAACCAGCGGGGACCTACAATGAGCAGTTCTTC. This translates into CASSLEPAGTYNEQFF. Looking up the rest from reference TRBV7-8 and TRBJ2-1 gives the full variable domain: GAGVSQSPRYKVAKRGQDVALRCDPISGHVSLFWYQQALGQGPEFLTYFQNEAQLDKSGLPSDRFFAERPEGSVSTLKIQRTQQEDSAVYLCASSLEPAGTYNEQFFGPGTRLTVL.

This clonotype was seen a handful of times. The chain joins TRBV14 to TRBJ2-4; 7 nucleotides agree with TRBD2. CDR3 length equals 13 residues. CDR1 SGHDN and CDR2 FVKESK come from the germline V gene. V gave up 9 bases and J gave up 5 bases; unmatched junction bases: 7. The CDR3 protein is CASSGLAENIQYF. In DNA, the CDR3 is TGTGCCAGTTCGGGGCTAGCGGAAAACATTCAGTACTTC.

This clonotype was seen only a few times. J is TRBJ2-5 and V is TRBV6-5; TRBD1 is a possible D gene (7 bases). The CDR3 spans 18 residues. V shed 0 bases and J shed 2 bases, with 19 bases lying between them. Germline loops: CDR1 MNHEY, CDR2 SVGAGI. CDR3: CASSYSFGQGGGQETQYF. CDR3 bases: TGTGCCAGCAGTTACTCGTTCGGGCAGGGGGGCGGACAAGAGACCCAGTACTTC.

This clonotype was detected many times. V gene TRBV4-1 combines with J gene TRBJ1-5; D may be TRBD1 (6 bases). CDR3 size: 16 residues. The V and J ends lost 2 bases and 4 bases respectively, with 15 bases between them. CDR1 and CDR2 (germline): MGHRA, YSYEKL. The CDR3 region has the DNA TGCGCCAGCAGCCAAACCCCGGGGCAGGGGAATCAGCCCCAGCATTTT. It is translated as CASSQTPGQGNQPQHF.